Shown below are 7 T cell receptor beta chains from a single sample sequenced in a study of T cell repertoires in cytomegalovirus infection. TCRdb reanalysed the reads using MiXCR and keeps one entry per CDR3 protein. The repertoire consists of under 600,000 distinct CDR3 sequences, with 15% to 20% occurring once and the leading ten covering around 25%. Sequencing used CD8+ T cells from PBMCs. Receptors originate from a human donor in good health (CMV status not recorded). Some clones in this sample may be carry-over from other donors' samples.

This clonotype appeared many times. The genes are TRBV7-6 and TRBJ1-5; 9 bases are shared with TRBD1. CDR3 length: 15 residues. The germline CDR1 and CDR2 sequences are SGHVS and FNYEAQ. The trim removed 5 bases at V and 2 bases at J, leaving 4 bases unmatched. CDR3 nucleotide sequence: TGTGCCAGCAGCCTCGGACAGGGGCGCAATCAGCCCCAGCATTTT. Protein: CASSLGQGRNQPQHF.

This clonotype has only a few counts. This chain uses TRBV20-1 with TRBJ1-2; D remains unclear. Trimming removed 3 bases at V and 1 base at J, with 6 bases between. From germline, CDR1 is DFQATT and CDR2 SNEGSKA (reference sequence). The CDR3 has 12 residues. The CDR3 protein is CSASASNYGYTF. CDR3 nucleotides: TGCAGTGCTAGTGCAAGTAACTATGGCTACACCTTC.

V and J are TRBV20-1 and TRBJ2-1; maybe TRBD1 (6 bases). The CDR3 consists of 15 residues. The germline V gene has CDR1 DFQATT and CDR2 SNEGSKA (reference sequence). V was cut by 2 bases and J by 1 base, with 12 bases left in between. CDR3 sequence reads: CSARIRGGSYNEQFF. CDR3 nucleotides: TGCAGTGCTAGAATACGAGGGGGATCCTACAATGAGCAGTTCTTC.

A few counts support this clonotype. The chain joins TRBV28 to TRBJ1-6; TRBD1 is a possible D gene (5 bases). The CDR3 consists of 16 residues. Germline V gene sequence: CDR1 MDHEN, CDR2 SYDVKM. The V end lost 5 bases, the J end lost 6 bases, and 17 bases lay between the germline ends. The CDR3 protein is CASSRPQGRPNSPLHF. CDR3 DNA: TGTGCCAGCAGTCGTCCTCAGGGACGGCCTAATTCACCCCTCCACTTT.

A remark on this clonotype: One base away lies a much larger clone, so this may be a sequencing read error. The gene calls are TRBV4-1 and TRBJ2-1, with D perhaps assigned TRBD1 or TRBD2 (5 bases each). This CDR3 has 16 amino acids. Germline loops: CDR1 MGHRA, CDR2 YSYEKL. The CDR3, as DNA: TGTGACAGCAGCCGGGTTAGCGAAGGGCGCTACAATGAGCAGTTCTTC. It specifies CDSSRVSEGRYNEQFF.

This clonotype was observed at least ten times. V usage is TRBV11-2 and J usage is TRBJ2-2; the D gene is possibly TRBD2 (5 bases). CDR3 length: 15 amino acids. V was trimmed by 6 bases and J by 2 bases, leaving 13 bases between them. Germline CDR1 is SGHAT and CDR2 is FQNNGV. CDR3 nucleotide sequence: TGTGCCAGCAGTTCGGCGGGTCGCAACACCGGGGAGCTGTTTTTT. This encodes CASSSAGRNTGELFF.

This clonotype was seen repeatedly, ten times or more. The chain recombines TRBV12-3 or TRBV12-4 with TRBJ2-3, with 13 bases identical to TRBD2. The J segment lost 4 bases and the V segment lost 6 bases, leaving 4 bases of the junction unmatched. There are 15 residues in the CDR3. The CDR3 is CASRPGLAGADTQYF. The CDR3, as DNA: TGTGCCAGCAGGCCCGGACTAGCGGGGGCAGATACGCAGTATTTT.